The 19 T cell receptor beta chains listed next were all sequenced from one sample in a study of blood T cell repertoires in COVID-19. Only in-frame clones appear in the TCRdb table, and some are missing; sequencing was by immunoSEQ multiplex PCR. There are 350,000 or so clones in the sample; approximately 88% occur only once, and approximately 1.6% lies in the top ten. Sequenced material: peripheral blood. These receptors came from a woman aged 25 to 39 with COVID-19, enrolled during active disease.

The chain has TRBV19 and TRBJ1-5; D unresolved. Germline V CDR1 and CDR2: LNHDA, SQIVND (reference sequence). V was pared by 8 bases and J by 6 bases, with 11 bases between. This CDR3 comprises 12 residues. Here the CDR3 DNA reads TGTGCCAGTTGTGGTCCGGGTCAGCCCCAGCATTTT. Amino acids: CASCGPGQPQHF. Looking up the rest from reference TRBV19 and TRBJ1-5 gives the full variable domain: DGGITQSPKYLFRKEGQNVTLSCEQNLNHDAMYWYRQDPGQGLRLIYYSQIVNDFQKGDIAEGYSVSREKKESFPLTVTSAQKNPTAFYLCASCGPGQPQHFGDGTRLSIL.

The rearrangement joins TRBV11-2 to TRBJ2-5; 14 bases line up with TRBD2. With V trimmed by 5 bases and J by 1 base, 6 bases remained unmatched. The germline CDR1 and CDR2 sequences are SGHAT and FQNNGV. The CDR3 has 17 residues. CDR3 nucleotide sequence: TGTGCCAGCAGCCATGGACTAGCGGGGGGTCCCCAAGAGACCCAGTACTTC. Translated, it gives CASSHGLAGGPQETQYF.

The rearrangement links TRBV27 to TRBJ2-5; 7 nucleotides match TRBD1. This CDR3 has 15 residues. In germline, CDR1 is MNHEY, CDR2 SMNVEV (reference sequence). Germline trimming cut 0 bases from V and 4 bases from J; bases unmatched to any gene: 5. DNA for the CDR3: TGTGCCAGCAGTTTATCGCTGACAGGGCTAGAGACCCAGTACTTC. Amino acid sequence: CASSLSLTGLETQYF.

The chain links TRBV13 to TRBJ1-6; TRBD1 aligns across 7 bases. The germline CDR1 and CDR2 sequences are PRHDT and FYEKMQ (reference sequence). J gave up 0 bases and V 0 bases, and 8 bases lay outside the gene matches. The CDR3 covers 19 residues. CDR3 bases: TGTGCCAGCAGCTTAGGACGTCCCAGGGGGAGCTCCTATAATTCACCCCTCCACTTT. Residues: CASSLGRPRGSSYNSPLHF.

CDR3 sequence reads: CASRSVERAGTQHF. CDR3 sequence (DNA): TGTGCCAGCAGATCAGTCGAAAGGGCGGGGACCCAGCATTTT. V usage is TRBV28 and J usage is TRBJ1-5; D remains unclear. Trimming took off 6 bases at V and 11 bases at J, with 20 bases between the two ends. The CDR3 is 14 amino acids. The germline V gene encodes CDR1 MDHEN and CDR2 SYDVKM.

This clone was seen only once. One end of the junction fails to match germline, which may point to a read error. The rearrangement joins TRBV2 to TRBJ1-1; D remains unclear. CDR1 and CDR2 (germline): SNHLY, FYNNEI. This CDR3 has 13 residues. Here the CDR3 reads CASSVEQNAEAFF. In DNA form, the CDR3 reads TGTGCCAGCAGTGTGGAACAGAACGCTGAAGCTTTCTTT. The full variable domain, rest sourced from reference TRBV2 and TRBJ1-1, is EPEVTQTPSHQVTQMGQEVILRCVPISNHLYFYWYRQILGQKVEFLVSFYNNEISEKSEIFDDQFSVERPDGSNFTLKIRSTKLEDSAMYFCASSVEQNAEAFFGQGTRLTVV.

The chain has TRBV5-1 and TRBJ1-1, with TRBD1 as a possible D gene (6 bases). This CDR3 contains 14 residues. The germline V gene encodes CDR1 SGHRS and CDR2 YFSETQ. V was trimmed by 6 bases and J by 1 base, leaving 13 bases between them. Written as DNA, the CDR3 is TGCGCCAGCAAGGGGGAACTATCGAACACTGAAGCTTTCTTT. This gives the protein CASKGELSNTEAFF.

This chain links TRBV5-6 with TRBJ1-2; D not certain. Trimming removed 5 bases from V and 7 bases from J, with 9 bases in between. CDR1 is SGHDT, CDR2 YYEEEE, per germline. The CDR3 has 11 residues. CDR3 protein: CASRLRGGYTF. For the CDR3, the DNA is TGTGCCAGCAGGCTCAGAGGTGGCTACACCTTC. The whole variable domain, filled in from reference TRBV5-6 and TRBJ1-2, reads DAGVTQSPTHLIKTRGQQVTLRCSPKSGHDTVSWYQQALGQGPQFIFQYYEEEERQRGNFPDRFSGHQFPNYSSELNVNALLLGDSALYLCASRLRGGYTFGSGTRLTVV.

The chain employs TRBV19 and TRBJ1-5; the match to TRBD1 covers 7 bases. Looked up from germline, CDR1 is LNHDA and CDR2 is SQIVND (reference sequence). The V gene end was trimmed by 1 base and the J gene end by 2 bases; junction bases not matched to a gene: 2. The CDR3 loop spans 15 amino acids. CDR3 in amino acids: CASSIGDRGNQPQHF. The CDR3 DNA follows: TGTGCCAGTAGTATAGGTGACAGGGGCAATCAGCCCCAGCATTTT.

V and J are TRBV10-1 and TRBJ1-1; D is undetermined. Germline CDR1 and CDR2: WNHNN and SYGVQD (reference sequence). With 2 bases removed from V and 0 bases from J, the gap between germline ends came to 4 bases. The CDR3 is made up of 13 amino acids. CDR3 region: CASSEAMNTEAFF. In nucleotides, the CDR3 is TGCGCCAGCAGTGAGGCTATGAACACTGAAGCTTTCTTT.

The rearrangement uses TRBV7-2 and TRBJ2-5, with D perhaps matching TRBD1 (6 bases). The ends were cut back, 1 base at V and 5 bases at J, with 17 bases in the middle. CDR3 size: 16 residues. Germline CDR1 and CDR2: SGHTA and FQGNSA. CDR3 amino acids: CASSLGTGSSQETQYF. CDR3 bases: TGTGCCAGCAGCTTAGGAACAGGGTCGTCCCAGGAGACCCAGTACTTC.

The rearrangement joins TRBV11-2 to TRBJ1-2; no definite D call. The V end lost 3 bases, the J end lost 7 bases, and 15 bases lay between the germline ends. Looked up from germline, CDR1 is SGHAT and CDR2 is FQNNGV. The CDR3 consists of 14 residues. DNA of the CDR3: TGTGCCAGCAGCTTCACGGATCCGGGTAGTGGCTACACCTTC. This gives the protein CASSFTDPGSGYTF.

This chain links TRBV5-1 with TRBJ2-1; 7 bases line up with TRBD2. This CDR3 has 15 residues. Germline CDR1 and CDR2: SGHRS and YFSETQ. Trimming took 3 bases from V and 4 from J; bases not matched to a gene: 7. DNA for the CDR3: TGCGCCAGCAGCTCGGGAGGCGGAGGATACAATGAGCAGTTCTTC. Its translation: CASSSGGGGYNEQFF.

The rearrangement joins TRBV9 to TRBJ2-2; no definite D call. CDR1 SGDLS and CDR2 YYNGEE come from the germline V gene. The CDR3 totals 13 residues. Trimming stripped 3 bases from V and 4 bases from J, with 7 bases between. CDR3 nucleotides: TGTGCCAGCAGCGCCAGTGCCACCGGGGAGCTGTTTTTT. Translated, it gives CASSASATGELFF.

The chain couples TRBV4-1 to TRBJ2-3; 9 bases agree with TRBD2. Trimming cost V 0 bases and J 3 bases; bases outside gene matches: 1. Looked up from germline, CDR1 is MGHRA and CDR2 is YSYEKL. The CDR3 loop spans 15 amino acids. This CDR3 is CASSQDAGGTDTQYF. The CDR3 DNA reads as TGCGCCAGCAGCCAAGACGCGGGGGGGACAGATACGCAGTATTTT.

The CDR3 nucleotides read TGCGCCAGCAGCCAAGATGCACAGGGAATAACTAATGAAAAACTGTTTTTT. Residues: CASSQDAQGITNEKLFF. The chain uses TRBV4-3 and TRBJ1-4, with D possibly TRBD1 on 6 matching bases. CDR3 length: 17 amino acids. V lost 0 bases, J lost 1 base, and 12 bases lay in between. CDR1 LGHNA and CDR2 YSLEER come from the germline V gene.

This clone showed up just a few times. The rearrangement links TRBV6-5 to TRBJ1-4; D ambiguous. Germline-derived CDR1 and CDR2 are MNHEY and SVGAGI. The length of the CDR3 is 14 residues. V gave up 3 bases and J gave up 8 bases, with 13 bases separating them. The CDR3 loop is CASSYRRSREKLFF. The DNA for the CDR3 is TGTGCCAGCAGTTATCGGAGGTCTCGCGAAAAACTGTTTTTT.

Worth noting for this clone: The junction differs from germline at one of its ends, possibly a read error. The chain uses TRBV6-5 and TRBJ1-4; D gene unclear. The CDR3 sequence is 15 residues long. Germline CDR1 reads MNHEY; CDR2 reads SVGAGI. CDR3 bases: TGTGCCCCCCGCCCCACGGGGAGGACTAATGAAAAACTGCTTTTT. This translates into CAPRPTGRTNEKLLF.

The chain employs TRBV19 and TRBJ2-3; the match to TRBD2 covers 10 bases. Germline trimming cut 3 bases from V and 7 bases from J; bases unmatched to any gene: 19. Germline V gives CDR1 LNHDA, CDR2 SQIVND (reference sequence). The CDR3 is 19 residues long. The CDR3 protein is CASSILGLAGDIAQNTQYF. For the CDR3, the DNA is TGTGCCAGTAGTATCCTTGGCCTAGCGGGGGATATTGCACAAAATACGCAGTATTTT.